These 31 T cell receptor beta chains were sequenced from one sample in a study of blood T cells in healthy people across ages. Sample-barcoded 5' priming and a J-beta primer mix drove a second PCR of 7 to 11 cycles. TCRdb fed the 5' RACE reads into MiXCR, producing one record per CDR3 protein. The repertoire holds about 670,000 distinct CDR3 sequences, with about 43% as singletons. The sequenced sample consisted of blood. The source is an elderly man in good health.

This clonotype has ten or more counts. The chain is built from TRBV20-1 and TRBJ2-1; 7 positions agree with TRBD2. This CDR3 is built from 15 residues. CDR1 is DFQATT and CDR2 is SNEGSKA in the germline V gene (reference sequence). The trim removed 4 bases at V and 1 base at J, leaving 7 bases unmatched. Here the CDR3 DNA reads TGCAGTGCTAAACGACCTAGCGGTTCCTACAATGAGCAGTTCTTC. This translates into CSAKRPSGSYNEQFF.

The rearrangement joins TRBV20-1 to TRBJ2-5, with D unclear. The germline gives CDR1 DFQATT, CDR2 SNEGSKA (reference sequence). The V and J ends lost 0 bases and 4 bases respectively, with 18 bases between them. The CDR3 covers 16 residues. This CDR3 is CSARDPLNNKRETQYF. CDR3 in DNA: TGCAGTGCTAGAGATCCCCTGAACAATAAAAGAGAGACCCAGTACTTC.

This clonotype was seen a few times. The J gene is TRBJ2-3, the V gene TRBV7-2; 9 positions agree with TRBD2. The V and J ends lost 4 bases and 3 bases, in that order; junction bases with no gene match: 11. The CDR3 runs 17 residues. Looked up from germline, CDR1 is SGHTA and CDR2 is FQGNSA. CDR3 sequence: CASSSHGTSGRTDTQYF. The CDR3 DNA sequence: TGTGCCAGCAGCTCCCACGGCACTAGCGGGCGGACAGATACGCAGTATTTT.

This clonotype was counted between two and nine times. The J gene is TRBJ2-5, the V gene TRBV20-1; 8 nucleotides match TRBD2. Trimming removed 1 base from V and 1 base from J; junction bases left unmatched: 5. The CDR3 is 15 amino acids. The germline V gene encodes CDR1 DFQATT and CDR2 SNEGSKA (reference sequence). The CDR3 nucleotides read TGCAGTGCTAGAGGCCGGGGGGGCGGCCAAGAGACCCAGTACTTC. It codes for CSARGRGGGQETQYF.

The chain combines TRBV5-4 with TRBJ2-5; 8 positions match TRBD2. Losses at the gene ends were 0 bases for V and 2 bases for J; bases not matched to a gene: 9. This CDR3 spans 17 amino acids. Germline V lookup: CDR1 SGHNT, CDR2 YYREEE (reference sequence). The CDR3: CASSLGRGGRRQETQYF. The CDR3 nucleotides read TGTGCCAGCAGCTTGGGTCGCGGGGGGCGCAGACAAGAGACCCAGTACTTC.

The chain recombines TRBV7-2 with TRBJ2-1; D ambiguous. V was clipped by 7 bases and J by 5 bases, with 15 bases between them. The CDR3 loop spans 14 amino acids. CDR1 and CDR2 (germline): SGHTA, FQGNSA. DNA of the CDR3: TGTGCCAGCACCCTGGAGCGCCCAAACAATGAGCAGTTCTTC. Protein: CASTLERPNNEQFF.

The chain couples TRBV3-1 to TRBJ2-7; TRBD2 aligns across 8 bases. Germline V gene sequence: CDR1 LGHDT, CDR2 YNNKEL (reference sequence). Trimming took 0 bases from V and 7 from J; bases not matched to a gene: 8. This CDR3 spans 15 amino acids. CDR3 nucleotides: TGTGCCAGCAGCCAAGAAGGGACGGGGGGGCGTGAGCAGTACTTC. It yields the protein CASSQEGTGGREQYF.

The V gene is TRBV2, the J gene TRBJ2-1; 11 positions agree with TRBD2. V lost 2 bases and J lost 9; bases outside the gene matches: 3. Germline CDR1 is SNHLY and CDR2 is FYNNEI. The CDR3 consists of 14 residues. The CDR3 is CASSEIAGGREQFF. DNA for the CDR3: TGTGCCAGCAGTGAAATAGCGGGAGGGCGTGAGCAGTTCTTC.

The V and J genes are TRBV13 and TRBJ2-1, with 7 bases identical to TRBD1. Germline V gene data show CDR1 as PRHDT and CDR2 as FYEKMQ (reference sequence). V was clipped by 7 bases and J by 5 bases; unmatched bases: 5. CDR3 length: 13 amino acids. DNA of the CDR3: TGTGCCAGCACCAACACAGGGGACAATGAGCAGTTCTTC. It codes for CASTNTGDNEQFF.

Comment on this clonotype: One end of the junction varies from germline; a read error may be responsible. The chain is built from TRBV7-3 and TRBJ2-3; D gene ambiguous. The CDR3 length is 14 residues. Germline assignment: CDR1 SGHTA and CDR2 FQGTGA. CDR3: CASSPDVNTDAQYF. DNA for the CDR3: TGTGCCAGCAGCCCAGACGTTAACACAGATGCGCAGTATTTT.

Points on this clonotype: A read error is possible here, since a much larger clone lies one base away. The chain links TRBV15 to TRBJ2-1; D may be TRBD2 (6 bases). The CDR3 runs to 17 residues. Germline CDR1 reads LNHNV; CDR2 reads YYDKDF (reference sequence). Trimming took 1 base from V and 4 from J, leaving 17 bases between them. CDR3: CATSRGAANAGYNEQFF. CDR3 nucleotide sequence: TGTGCCACCAGCAGAGGGGCGGCGAACGCGGGGTACAATGAGCAGTTCTTC.

As concerns this clonotype: A read error may explain this, as a much larger clone is one base away. V and J are TRBV7-2 and TRBJ2-3; no clear D. The CDR3 is 15 amino acids. V was cut by 7 bases and J by 5 bases, with 19 bases left in between. Per the germline V gene, CDR1 is SGHTA and CDR2 is FQGNSA. For the CDR3, the DNA is TGTGCCAGCAATTACCCAGGTGGTGCGGTAGATACGCAGTATTTT. Amino acids: CASNYPGGAVDTQYF.

This clonotype has more than one count but fewer than ten. The chain employs TRBV10-3 and TRBJ2-7; 14 nucleotides line up with TRBD2. Germline values: CDR1 ENHRY, CDR2 SYGVKD. The CDR3 has 16 residues. Unmatched junction bases numbered 10, after V lost 7 bases and J lost 5 bases. The CDR3: CAIMMTSGRGGNEQYF. The CDR3 DNA reads TGTGCCATCATGATGACTAGCGGGAGGGGGGGCAACGAGCAGTACTTC.

This clonotype was seen a few times. The gene calls are TRBV6-2 or TRBV6-3 and TRBJ1-5; no firm D call. This CDR3 region has 14 residues. With 4 bases removed from V and 0 bases from J, the gap between germline ends came to 7 bases. The germline V gene encodes CDR1 MNHEY and CDR2 SVGEGT. The CDR3 here is CASSSQYSNQPQHF. In nucleotides, the CDR3 is TGTGCCAGCAGTTCCCAGTATAGCAATCAGCCCCAGCATTTT.

This clonotype came up a few times. The chain recombines TRBV6-6 with TRBJ1-6, with D uncertain. The CDR3 has 16 residues. V lost 7 bases to trimming and J lost 0 bases, with 13 bases between them. Germline V lookup: CDR1 MNHNY, CDR2 SVGAGI (reference sequence). CDR3 protein: CASTHGRSSYNSPLHF. The CDR3 nucleotides read TGTGCCAGCACCCACGGGCGGAGCTCCTATAATTCACCCCTCCACTTT.

V usage is TRBV20-1 and J usage is TRBJ1-5, with 11 bases that match TRBD1. The CDR3 has 18 residues. CDR1 and CDR2 from the germline V gene are DFQATT and SNEGSKA (reference sequence). The V gene end was trimmed by 0 bases and the J gene end by 2 bases; junction bases not matched to a gene: 9. CDR3 in amino acids: CSARDDGQGAAGNQPQHF. CDR3 DNA sequence: TGCAGTGCTAGAGATGATGGACAGGGGGCGGCGGGCAATCAGCCCCAGCATTTT.

The chain has TRBV7-9 and TRBJ2-1; D call uncertain. The CDR3 is 13 residues long. The V gene lost 1 base and the J gene lost 4 bases, with 5 bases spanning the gap. CDR1 SEHNR and CDR2 FQNEAQ come from the germline V gene (reference sequence). CDR3 in amino acids: CASSLVSYNEQFF. The CDR3 DNA reads TGTGCCAGCAGCTTAGTGAGTTACAATGAGCAGTTCTTC.

This clonotype has at least ten counts. The rearrangement joins TRBV28 to TRBJ2-6; D is unresolved. The V gene lost 2 bases and the J gene lost 0 bases, with 5 bases spanning the gap. The CDR3 length is 15 residues. Germline V gene sequence: CDR1 MDHEN, CDR2 SYDVKM. The CDR3 sequence is CASSLRASGANVLTF. The CDR3 DNA is TGTGCCAGCAGTTTAAGGGCCTCTGGGGCCAACGTCCTGACTTTC.

The chain employs TRBV6-2 or TRBV6-3 and TRBJ1-2, with TRBD1 matching over 9 bases. The V segment lost 5 bases and the J segment 5 bases; nucleotides outside the gene matches: 3. Germline CDR1 reads MNHEY; CDR2 reads SVGEGT. The CDR3 covers 13 residues. The CDR3 DNA follows: TGTGCCAGCAGTCGGGACAGGGAGTATGGCTACACCTTC. This codes for CASSRDREYGYTF.

This clonotype was counted a few times. The chain recombines TRBV9 with TRBJ2-5; 7 nucleotides match TRBD2. The ends lost 4 bases at V and 2 bases at J; junction bases unmatched: 5. Germline CDR1 reads SGDLS; CDR2 reads YYNGEE. This CDR3 is built from 14 residues. CDR3 protein: CASSPWEGQETQYF. CDR3 DNA sequence: TGTGCCAGCAGCCCATGGGAGGGACAAGAGACCCAGTACTTC.

The rearrangement links TRBV12-3 or TRBV12-4 to TRBJ2-3; 7 positions agree with TRBD2. The CDR3 covers 16 residues. The junction had 13 bases not matched to a gene; V was cut back by 4 bases and J by 6 bases. The CDR3 loop reads CASSSAGREGRDTQYF. In DNA form, the CDR3 reads TGTGCCAGCAGTTCCGCGGGCAGGGAGGGTCGGGATACGCAGTATTTT.

The V call is TRBV20-1, the J call TRBJ2-3; 9 nucleotides match TRBD2. The ends lost 5 bases at V and 2 bases at J; junction bases unmatched: 5. Germline-derived CDR1 and CDR2 are DFQATT and SNEGSKA (reference sequence). This CDR3 is 14 amino acids long. The CDR3 DNA follows: TGCAGTGCTGGACGACTAGCGGACACAGATACGCAGTATTTT. The encoded protein is CSAGRLADTDTQYF.

This clonotype came up many times. The chain links TRBV7-2 to TRBJ2-3; D remains ambiguous. This CDR3 has 13 residues. Trimming took 0 bases from V and 6 from J, leaving 7 bases between them. Germline CDR1 reads SGHTA; CDR2 reads FQGNSA. CDR3 region: CASSLARRDTQYF. The CDR3 region has the DNA TGTGCCAGCAGCTTAGCCAGGCGGGATACGCAGTATTTT.

The rearrangement links TRBV20-1 to TRBJ2-7; possibly TRBD1 for D (6 bases). Trimming pared 6 bases from V and 3 bases from J, leaving 24 bases between. CDR3 size: 16 residues. Germline loops: CDR1 DFQATT, CDR2 SNEGSKA (reference sequence). CDR3 region: CSASGTRSSPLYEQYF. The CDR3 DNA is TGCAGTGCCTCCGGGACACGCTCTAGCCCCCTCTACGAGCAGTACTTC.

The chain employs TRBV6-5 and TRBJ2-4; 10 bases agree with TRBD2. Germline V gene lookup returns CDR1 MNHEY and CDR2 SVGAGI. The V and J ends lost 4 bases and 13 bases, in that order; junction bases with no gene match: 13. The CDR3 covers 15 residues. CDR3 bases: TGTGCCAGCAGTTCCGCGGCTAGCGGGAGTGGGGAGCAGTACTTC. Its protein is CASSSAASGSGEQYF.

This clonotype was seen many times. This chain connects TRBV6-1 to TRBJ1-5, with 7 nucleotides matching TRBD1. The CDR3 spans 14 residues. The J segment lost 3 bases and the V segment lost 5 bases, leaving 4 bases of the junction unmatched. In germline, CDR1 is MNHNS, CDR2 SASEGT. The CDR3 loop reads CASSMTGNNQPQHF. The CDR3 nucleotides read TGTGCCAGCAGTATGACAGGGAACAATCAGCCCCAGCATTTT.

The chain is built from TRBV7-2 and TRBJ2-1, with D possibly TRBD2 on 5 matching bases. In germline, CDR1 is SGHTA, CDR2 FQGNSA. V was clipped by 5 bases and J by 4 bases, with 9 bases between them. This CDR3 region has 13 residues. The CDR3 here is CASSPTIYNEQFF. CDR3 nucleotide sequence: TGTGCCAGCAGCCCGACTATTTACAATGAGCAGTTCTTC.

This clonotype occurred many times. This chain uses TRBV29-1 with TRBJ2-7; 7 bases are shared with TRBD1. CDR1 is SQVTM and CDR2 is ANQGSEA in the germline V gene. V lost 8 bases, J lost 2 bases, and 6 bases stayed unmatched. The CDR3 is made up of 12 amino acids. In DNA, the CDR3 is TGCAGCACCCGACAGGGCACCTACGAGCAGTACTTC. Translated, it gives CSTRQGTYEQYF.

This clonotype was counted a few times. This rearrangement joins TRBV7-2 to TRBJ1-4; possible D gene TRBD1, 6 bases. Trimming cost V 5 bases and J 8 bases, with 21 bases left between them. CDR1 is SGHTA, CDR2 FQGNSA, per germline. This CDR3 is built from 16 residues. In DNA, the CDR3 is TGTGCCAGCAGCCCCCTCCTTGGCGGGGGCTGGGAAAAACTGTTTTTT. Translation gives CASSPLLGGGWEKLFF.

This clonotype was counted a few times. The chain employs TRBV5-1 and TRBJ1-4, with TRBD1 identical over 8 bases. This CDR3 is built from 16 residues. V was pared by 1 base and J by 5 bases, with 7 bases of the junction left unmatched. Germline values: CDR1 SGHRS, CDR2 YFSETQ. The CDR3 DNA sequence: TGCGCCAGCAGCTTGACCCCGACAGGGGACAATGAAAAACTGTTTTTT. This gives the protein CASSLTPTGDNEKLFF.

V is TRBV24-1 and J is TRBJ2-1, with TRBD2 identical over 9 bases. V gave up 5 bases and J gave up 4 bases; unmatched junction bases: 8. Germline V gene sequence: CDR1 KGHDR, CDR2 SFDVKD. This CDR3 comprises 16 residues. The CDR3 nucleotides are TGTGCCACCAGTGGCATAGCGGGAGAGTCGTACAATGAGCAGTTCTTC. It translates to CATSGIAGESYNEQFF.